This T cell receptor (beta chain) is from a study of T-cell reconstitution after alpha-beta-depleted transplantation in children. Unique molecular identifiers featured in how the TCRbeta library was prepared. MiXCR, run by TCRdb on the PCR reads, gives a single entry per CDR3 protein. The data hold approximately 1,000,000 distinct CDR3 sequences, with about 26% observed a single time. Sequences were derived from PBMCs, mostly from graft donor cells, sampled 360 days after TCRalphabeta/CD19-depleted stem cell transplant. This receptor was identified in a boy under two years old who had a stem cell transplant for SCID, so the T cells may come from the graft donor.

For the CDR3, the DNA is TGCAGTGCCCGGGACAGAAAAGACCGTACCGCCTACGAGCAGTACTTC. As protein: CSARDRKDRTAYEQYF. This chain links TRBV20-1 with TRBJ2-7, with 7 positions matching TRBD1. After removal of 6 bases from V and 2 bases from J, the junction contained 16 bases not matched to a gene. Germline lookup yields CDR1 DFQATT and CDR2 SNEGSKA (reference sequence). This CDR3 comprises 16 residues.